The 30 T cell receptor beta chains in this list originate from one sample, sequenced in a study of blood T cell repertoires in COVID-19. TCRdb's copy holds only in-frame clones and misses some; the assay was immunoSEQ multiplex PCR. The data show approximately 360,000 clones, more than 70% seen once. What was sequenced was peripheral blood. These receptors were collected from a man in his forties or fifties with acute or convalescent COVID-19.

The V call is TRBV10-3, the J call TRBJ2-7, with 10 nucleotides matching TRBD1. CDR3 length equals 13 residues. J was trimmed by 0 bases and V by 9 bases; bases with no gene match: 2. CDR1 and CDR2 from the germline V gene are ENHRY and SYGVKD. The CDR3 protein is CAIGTGASYEQYF. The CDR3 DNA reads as TGTGCCATAGGGACAGGGGCCTCCTACGAGCAGTACTTC.

The CDR3: CASSLIRGGQPQHF. The CDR3 bases are TGTGCCAGCAGTTTAATAAGGGGGGGACAGCCCCAGCATTTT. This chain links TRBV28 with TRBJ1-5; tentatively, D is TRBD1 (6 bases). Trimming pared 2 bases from V and 7 bases from J, leaving 12 bases between. This CDR3 region has 14 residues. Per germline, CDR1 MDHEN and CDR2 SYDVKM.

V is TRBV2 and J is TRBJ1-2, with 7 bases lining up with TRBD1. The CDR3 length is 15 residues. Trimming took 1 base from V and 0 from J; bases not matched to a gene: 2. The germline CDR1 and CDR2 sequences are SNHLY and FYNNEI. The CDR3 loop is CASSEEGAANYGYTF. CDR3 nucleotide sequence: TGTGCCAGCAGTGAAGAGGGGGCAGCTAACTATGGCTACACCTTC.

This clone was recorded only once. CDR3 region: CASSRDSSLKLVHEQYF. The CDR3 nucleotides are TGTGCCAGCAGCCGGGACAGCAGCCTTAAGTTGGTCCACGAGCAGTACTTC. The chain combines TRBV5-5 with TRBJ2-7; TRBD1 matches 7 bases. Germline CDR1 is SGHKS and CDR2 is YYEKEE (reference sequence). The CDR3 is 17 amino acids. V dropped 4 bases and J dropped 5; count of bases not matched to a gene: 18.

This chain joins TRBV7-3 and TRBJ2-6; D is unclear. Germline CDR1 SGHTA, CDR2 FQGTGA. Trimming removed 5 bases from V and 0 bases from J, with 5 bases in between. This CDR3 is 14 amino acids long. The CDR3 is CASSKYSGANVLTF. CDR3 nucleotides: TGTGCCAGCAGCAAATACTCTGGGGCCAACGTCCTGACTTTC.

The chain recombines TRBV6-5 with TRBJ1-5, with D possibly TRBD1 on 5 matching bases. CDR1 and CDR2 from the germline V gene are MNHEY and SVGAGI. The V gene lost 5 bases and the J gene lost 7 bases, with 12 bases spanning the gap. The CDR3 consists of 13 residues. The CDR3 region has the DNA TGTGCCAGCAGTCGCGACAGCAGGCAGCCCCAGCATTTT. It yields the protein CASSRDSRQPQHF.

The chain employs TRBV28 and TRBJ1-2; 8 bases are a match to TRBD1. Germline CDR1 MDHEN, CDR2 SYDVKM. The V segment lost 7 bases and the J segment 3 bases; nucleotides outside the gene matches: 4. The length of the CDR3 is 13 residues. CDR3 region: CASTLGQDYGYTF. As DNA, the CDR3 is TGTGCCAGCACCCTGGGACAGGACTATGGCTACACCTTC.

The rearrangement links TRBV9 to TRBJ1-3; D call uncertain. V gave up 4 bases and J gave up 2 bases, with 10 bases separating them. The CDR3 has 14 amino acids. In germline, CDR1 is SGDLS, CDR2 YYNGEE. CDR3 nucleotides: TGTGCCAGCAGCCCTCAATTAGCTGGAAACACCATATATTTT. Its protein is CASSPQLAGNTIYF.

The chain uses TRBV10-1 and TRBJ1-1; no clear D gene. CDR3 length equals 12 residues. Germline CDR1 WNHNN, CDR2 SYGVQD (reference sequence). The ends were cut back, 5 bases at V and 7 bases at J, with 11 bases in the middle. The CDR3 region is CASSYGSSEAFF. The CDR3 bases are TGCGCCAGCAGTTACGGGTCCAGTGAAGCTTTCTTT.

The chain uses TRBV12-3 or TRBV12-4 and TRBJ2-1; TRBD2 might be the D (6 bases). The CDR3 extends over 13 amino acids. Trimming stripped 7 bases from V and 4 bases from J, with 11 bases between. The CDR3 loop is CASTSAGYNEQFF. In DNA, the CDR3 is TGTGCCAGCACTAGCGCGGGATACAATGAGCAGTTCTTC.

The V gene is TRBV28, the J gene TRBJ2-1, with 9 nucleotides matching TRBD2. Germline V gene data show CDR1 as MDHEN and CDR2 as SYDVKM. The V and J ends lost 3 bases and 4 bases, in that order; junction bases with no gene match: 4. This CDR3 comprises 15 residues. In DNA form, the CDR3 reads TGTGCCAGCAGTTTCGCTAGCGGGGCGTACAATGAGCAGTTCTTC. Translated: CASSFASGAYNEQFF.

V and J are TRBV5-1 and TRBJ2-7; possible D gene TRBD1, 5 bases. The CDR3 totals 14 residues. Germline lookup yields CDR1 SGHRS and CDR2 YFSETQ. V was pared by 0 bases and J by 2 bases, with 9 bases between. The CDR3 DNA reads TGCGCCAGCAGCTTGGTAGCAGGGACCTACGAGCAGTACTTC. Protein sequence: CASSLVAGTYEQYF.

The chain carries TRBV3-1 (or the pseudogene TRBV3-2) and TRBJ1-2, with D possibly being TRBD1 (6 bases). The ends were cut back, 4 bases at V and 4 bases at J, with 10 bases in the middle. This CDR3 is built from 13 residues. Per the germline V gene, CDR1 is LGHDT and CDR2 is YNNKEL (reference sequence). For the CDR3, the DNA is TGTGCCAGCAGCCTGGGGACAATCTATGGCTACACCTTC. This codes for CASSLGTIYGYTF.

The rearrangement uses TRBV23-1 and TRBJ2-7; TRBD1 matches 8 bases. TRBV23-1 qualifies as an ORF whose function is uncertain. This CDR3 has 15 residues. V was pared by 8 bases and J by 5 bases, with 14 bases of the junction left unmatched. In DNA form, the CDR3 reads TGCGCCAGCTTTCTACCGGACAGGGCTCCCCACGAGCAGTACTTC. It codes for CASFLPDRAPHEQYF.

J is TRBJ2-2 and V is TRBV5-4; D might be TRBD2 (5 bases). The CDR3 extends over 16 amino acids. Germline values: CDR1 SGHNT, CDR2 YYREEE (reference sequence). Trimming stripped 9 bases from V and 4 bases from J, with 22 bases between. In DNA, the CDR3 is TGTGCCACTCAGCTTGGACTGGAGCGTTTCACCGGGGAGCTGTTTTTT. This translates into CATQLGLERFTGELFF.

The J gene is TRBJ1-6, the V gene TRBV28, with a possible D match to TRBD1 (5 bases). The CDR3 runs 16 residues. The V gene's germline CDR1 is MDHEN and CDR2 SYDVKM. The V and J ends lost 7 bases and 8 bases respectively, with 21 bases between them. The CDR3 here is CASTPSMGLSYSPLHF. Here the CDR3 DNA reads TGTGCCAGCACCCCCTCGATGGGGCTATCCTATTCACCCCTCCACTTT.

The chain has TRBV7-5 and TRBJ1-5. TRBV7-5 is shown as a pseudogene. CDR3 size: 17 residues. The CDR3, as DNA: TGTGCCAGAAGCAGGAGGACCGCCTCCGCCCCTAATCAGCCCCAGCATTTT. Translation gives CARSRRTASAPNQPQHF.

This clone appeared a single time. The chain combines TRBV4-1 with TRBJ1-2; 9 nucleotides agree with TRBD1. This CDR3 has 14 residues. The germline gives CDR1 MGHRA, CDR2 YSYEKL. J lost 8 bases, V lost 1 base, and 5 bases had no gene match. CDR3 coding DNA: TGCGCCAGCAGCCAAGTCGCGGACAGGGGAGGCTACACCTTC. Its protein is CASSQVADRGGYTF.

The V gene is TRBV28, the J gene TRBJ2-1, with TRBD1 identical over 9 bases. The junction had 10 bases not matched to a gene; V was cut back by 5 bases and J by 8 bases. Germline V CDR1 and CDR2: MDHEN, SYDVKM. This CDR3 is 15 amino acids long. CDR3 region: CASSRDREVVDEQFF. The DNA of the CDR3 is TGTGCCAGCAGTCGGGACAGGGAGGTTGTCGATGAGCAGTTCTTC.

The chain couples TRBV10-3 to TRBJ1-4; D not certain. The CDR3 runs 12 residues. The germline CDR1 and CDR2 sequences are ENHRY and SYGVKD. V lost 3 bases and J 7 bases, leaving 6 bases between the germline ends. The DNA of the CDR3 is TGTGCCATCAGTGACCAGGCTGAAAAACTGTTTTTT. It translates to CAISDQAEKLFF.

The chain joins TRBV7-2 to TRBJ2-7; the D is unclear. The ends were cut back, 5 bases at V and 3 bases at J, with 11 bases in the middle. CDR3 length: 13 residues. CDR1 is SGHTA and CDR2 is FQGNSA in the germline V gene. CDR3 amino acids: CASSNPQIYEQYF. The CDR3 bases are TGTGCCAGCAGCAACCCACAGATCTACGAGCAGTACTTC.

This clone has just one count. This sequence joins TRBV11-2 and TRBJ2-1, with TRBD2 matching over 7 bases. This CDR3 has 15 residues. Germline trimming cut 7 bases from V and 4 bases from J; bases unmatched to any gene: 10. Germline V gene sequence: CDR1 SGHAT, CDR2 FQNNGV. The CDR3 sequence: CASNLPGRPYNEQFF. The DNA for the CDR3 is TGTGCCAGCAACTTGCCCGGGAGGCCTTACAATGAGCAGTTCTTC.

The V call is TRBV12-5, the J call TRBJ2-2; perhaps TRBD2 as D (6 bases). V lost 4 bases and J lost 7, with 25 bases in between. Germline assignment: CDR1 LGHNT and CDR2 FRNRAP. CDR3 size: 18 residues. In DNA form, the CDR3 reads TGTGCTAGTGGTTCGGATACTGGGGGGTGGAGTCCGGGCGGGGAGCTGTTTTTT. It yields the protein CASGSDTGGWSPGGELFF.

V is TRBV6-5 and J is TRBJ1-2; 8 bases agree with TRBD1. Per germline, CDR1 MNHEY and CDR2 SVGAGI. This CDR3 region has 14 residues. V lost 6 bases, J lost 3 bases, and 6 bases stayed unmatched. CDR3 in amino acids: CASRSGTGHYGYTF. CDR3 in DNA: TGTGCCAGCAGATCCGGGACAGGTCACTATGGCTACACCTTC.

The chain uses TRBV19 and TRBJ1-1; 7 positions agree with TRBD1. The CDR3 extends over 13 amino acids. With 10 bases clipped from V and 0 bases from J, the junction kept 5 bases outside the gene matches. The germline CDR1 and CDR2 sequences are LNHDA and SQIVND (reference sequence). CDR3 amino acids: CATSTGVNTEAFF. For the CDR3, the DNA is TGTGCCACCTCAACAGGGGTGAACACTGAAGCTTTCTTT.

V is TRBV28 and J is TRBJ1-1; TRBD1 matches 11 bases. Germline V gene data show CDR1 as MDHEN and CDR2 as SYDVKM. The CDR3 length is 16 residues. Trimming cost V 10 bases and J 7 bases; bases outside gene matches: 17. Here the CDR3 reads CAIKQPGTGGSDEAFF. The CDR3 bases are TGTGCCATAAAGCAACCCGGGACAGGGGGAAGTGATGAAGCTTTCTTT. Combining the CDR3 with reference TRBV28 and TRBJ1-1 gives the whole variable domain DVKVTQSSRYLVKRTGEKVFLECVQDMDHENMFWYRQDPGLGLRLIYFSYDVKMKEKGDIPEGYSVSREKKERFSLILESASTNQTSMYLCAIKQPGTGGSDEAFFGQGTRLTVV.

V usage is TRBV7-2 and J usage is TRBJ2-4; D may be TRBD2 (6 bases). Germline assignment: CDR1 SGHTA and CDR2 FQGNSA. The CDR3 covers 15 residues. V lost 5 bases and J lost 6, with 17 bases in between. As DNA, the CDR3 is TGTGCCAGCAGCCAAGGTGGAGGGTTGAGAAACATTCAGTACTTC. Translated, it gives CASSQGGGLRNIQYF.

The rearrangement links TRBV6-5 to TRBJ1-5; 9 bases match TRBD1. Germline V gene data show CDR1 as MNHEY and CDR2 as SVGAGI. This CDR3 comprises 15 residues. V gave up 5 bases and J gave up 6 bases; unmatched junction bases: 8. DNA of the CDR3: TGTGCCAGCAGTCCCGACAGGGGGAACACTCAGCCCCAGCATTTT. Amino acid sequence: CASSPDRGNTQPQHF.

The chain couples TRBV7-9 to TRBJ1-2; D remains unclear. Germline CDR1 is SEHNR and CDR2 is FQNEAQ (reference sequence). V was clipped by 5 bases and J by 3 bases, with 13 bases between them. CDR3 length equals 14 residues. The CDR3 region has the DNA TGTGCCAGCAGCAGGGTTAACTTCGACTATGGCTACACCTTC. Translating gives CASSRVNFDYGYTF.

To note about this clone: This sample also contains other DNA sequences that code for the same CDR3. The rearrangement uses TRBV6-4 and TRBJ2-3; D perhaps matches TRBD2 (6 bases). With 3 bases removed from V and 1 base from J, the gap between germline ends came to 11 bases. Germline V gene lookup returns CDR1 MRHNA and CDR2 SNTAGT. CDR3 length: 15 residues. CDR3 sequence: CASSDSSGRTDTQYF. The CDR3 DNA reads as TGTGCCAGCAGTGATAGTAGCGGACGCACAGATACGCAGTATTTT.